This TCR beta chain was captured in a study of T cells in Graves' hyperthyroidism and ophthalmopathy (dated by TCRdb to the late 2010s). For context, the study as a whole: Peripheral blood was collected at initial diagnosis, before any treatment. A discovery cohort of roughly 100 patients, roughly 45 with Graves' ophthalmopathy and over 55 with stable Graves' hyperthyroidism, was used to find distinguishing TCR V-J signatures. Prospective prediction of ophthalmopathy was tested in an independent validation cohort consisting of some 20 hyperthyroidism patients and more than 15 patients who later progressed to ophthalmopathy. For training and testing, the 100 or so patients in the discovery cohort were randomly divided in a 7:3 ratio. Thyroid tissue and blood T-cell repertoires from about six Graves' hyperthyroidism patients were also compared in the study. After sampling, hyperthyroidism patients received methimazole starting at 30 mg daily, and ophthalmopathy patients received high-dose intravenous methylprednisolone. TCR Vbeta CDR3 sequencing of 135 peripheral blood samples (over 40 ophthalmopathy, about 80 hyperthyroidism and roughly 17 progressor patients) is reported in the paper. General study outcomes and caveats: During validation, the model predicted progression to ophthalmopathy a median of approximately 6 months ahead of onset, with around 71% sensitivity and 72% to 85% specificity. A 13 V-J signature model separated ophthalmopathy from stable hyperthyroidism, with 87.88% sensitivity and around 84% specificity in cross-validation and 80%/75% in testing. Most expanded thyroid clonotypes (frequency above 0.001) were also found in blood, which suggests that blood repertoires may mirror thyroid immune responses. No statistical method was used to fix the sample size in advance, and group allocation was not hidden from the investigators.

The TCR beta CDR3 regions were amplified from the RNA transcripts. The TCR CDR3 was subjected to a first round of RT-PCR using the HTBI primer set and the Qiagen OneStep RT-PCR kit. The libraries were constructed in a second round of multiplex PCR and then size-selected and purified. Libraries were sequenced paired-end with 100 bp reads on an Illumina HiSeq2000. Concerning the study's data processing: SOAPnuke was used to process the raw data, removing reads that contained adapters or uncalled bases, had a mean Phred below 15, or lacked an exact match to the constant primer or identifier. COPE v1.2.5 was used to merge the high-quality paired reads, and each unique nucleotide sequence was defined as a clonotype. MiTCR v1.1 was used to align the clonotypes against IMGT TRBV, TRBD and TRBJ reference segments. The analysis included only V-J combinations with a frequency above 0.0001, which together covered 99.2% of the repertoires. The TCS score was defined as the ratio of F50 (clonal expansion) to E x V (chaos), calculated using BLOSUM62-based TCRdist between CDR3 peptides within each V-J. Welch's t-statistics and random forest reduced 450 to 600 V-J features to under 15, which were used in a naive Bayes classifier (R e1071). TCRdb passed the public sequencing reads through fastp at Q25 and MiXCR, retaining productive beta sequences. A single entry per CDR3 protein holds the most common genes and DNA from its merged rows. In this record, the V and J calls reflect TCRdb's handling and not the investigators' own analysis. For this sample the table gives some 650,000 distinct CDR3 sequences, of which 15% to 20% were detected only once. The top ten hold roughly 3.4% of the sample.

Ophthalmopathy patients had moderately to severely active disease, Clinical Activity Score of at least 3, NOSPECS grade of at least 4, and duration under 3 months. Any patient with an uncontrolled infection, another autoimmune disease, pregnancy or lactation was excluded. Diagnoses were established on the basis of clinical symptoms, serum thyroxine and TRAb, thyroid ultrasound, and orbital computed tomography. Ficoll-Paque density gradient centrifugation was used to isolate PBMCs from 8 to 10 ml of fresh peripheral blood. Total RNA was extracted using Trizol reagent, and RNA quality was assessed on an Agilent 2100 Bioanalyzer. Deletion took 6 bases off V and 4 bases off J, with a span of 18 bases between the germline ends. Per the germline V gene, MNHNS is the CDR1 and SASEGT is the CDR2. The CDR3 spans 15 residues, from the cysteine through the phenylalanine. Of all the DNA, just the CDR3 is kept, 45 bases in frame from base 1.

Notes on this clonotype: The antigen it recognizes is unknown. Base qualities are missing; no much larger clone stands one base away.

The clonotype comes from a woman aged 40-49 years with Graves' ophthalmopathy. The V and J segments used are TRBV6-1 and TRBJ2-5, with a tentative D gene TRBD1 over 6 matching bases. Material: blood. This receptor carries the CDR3 CASRATGNARETQYF. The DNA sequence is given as TGTGCCAGCAGGGCAACAGGGAATGCCCGAGAGACCCAGTACTTC.